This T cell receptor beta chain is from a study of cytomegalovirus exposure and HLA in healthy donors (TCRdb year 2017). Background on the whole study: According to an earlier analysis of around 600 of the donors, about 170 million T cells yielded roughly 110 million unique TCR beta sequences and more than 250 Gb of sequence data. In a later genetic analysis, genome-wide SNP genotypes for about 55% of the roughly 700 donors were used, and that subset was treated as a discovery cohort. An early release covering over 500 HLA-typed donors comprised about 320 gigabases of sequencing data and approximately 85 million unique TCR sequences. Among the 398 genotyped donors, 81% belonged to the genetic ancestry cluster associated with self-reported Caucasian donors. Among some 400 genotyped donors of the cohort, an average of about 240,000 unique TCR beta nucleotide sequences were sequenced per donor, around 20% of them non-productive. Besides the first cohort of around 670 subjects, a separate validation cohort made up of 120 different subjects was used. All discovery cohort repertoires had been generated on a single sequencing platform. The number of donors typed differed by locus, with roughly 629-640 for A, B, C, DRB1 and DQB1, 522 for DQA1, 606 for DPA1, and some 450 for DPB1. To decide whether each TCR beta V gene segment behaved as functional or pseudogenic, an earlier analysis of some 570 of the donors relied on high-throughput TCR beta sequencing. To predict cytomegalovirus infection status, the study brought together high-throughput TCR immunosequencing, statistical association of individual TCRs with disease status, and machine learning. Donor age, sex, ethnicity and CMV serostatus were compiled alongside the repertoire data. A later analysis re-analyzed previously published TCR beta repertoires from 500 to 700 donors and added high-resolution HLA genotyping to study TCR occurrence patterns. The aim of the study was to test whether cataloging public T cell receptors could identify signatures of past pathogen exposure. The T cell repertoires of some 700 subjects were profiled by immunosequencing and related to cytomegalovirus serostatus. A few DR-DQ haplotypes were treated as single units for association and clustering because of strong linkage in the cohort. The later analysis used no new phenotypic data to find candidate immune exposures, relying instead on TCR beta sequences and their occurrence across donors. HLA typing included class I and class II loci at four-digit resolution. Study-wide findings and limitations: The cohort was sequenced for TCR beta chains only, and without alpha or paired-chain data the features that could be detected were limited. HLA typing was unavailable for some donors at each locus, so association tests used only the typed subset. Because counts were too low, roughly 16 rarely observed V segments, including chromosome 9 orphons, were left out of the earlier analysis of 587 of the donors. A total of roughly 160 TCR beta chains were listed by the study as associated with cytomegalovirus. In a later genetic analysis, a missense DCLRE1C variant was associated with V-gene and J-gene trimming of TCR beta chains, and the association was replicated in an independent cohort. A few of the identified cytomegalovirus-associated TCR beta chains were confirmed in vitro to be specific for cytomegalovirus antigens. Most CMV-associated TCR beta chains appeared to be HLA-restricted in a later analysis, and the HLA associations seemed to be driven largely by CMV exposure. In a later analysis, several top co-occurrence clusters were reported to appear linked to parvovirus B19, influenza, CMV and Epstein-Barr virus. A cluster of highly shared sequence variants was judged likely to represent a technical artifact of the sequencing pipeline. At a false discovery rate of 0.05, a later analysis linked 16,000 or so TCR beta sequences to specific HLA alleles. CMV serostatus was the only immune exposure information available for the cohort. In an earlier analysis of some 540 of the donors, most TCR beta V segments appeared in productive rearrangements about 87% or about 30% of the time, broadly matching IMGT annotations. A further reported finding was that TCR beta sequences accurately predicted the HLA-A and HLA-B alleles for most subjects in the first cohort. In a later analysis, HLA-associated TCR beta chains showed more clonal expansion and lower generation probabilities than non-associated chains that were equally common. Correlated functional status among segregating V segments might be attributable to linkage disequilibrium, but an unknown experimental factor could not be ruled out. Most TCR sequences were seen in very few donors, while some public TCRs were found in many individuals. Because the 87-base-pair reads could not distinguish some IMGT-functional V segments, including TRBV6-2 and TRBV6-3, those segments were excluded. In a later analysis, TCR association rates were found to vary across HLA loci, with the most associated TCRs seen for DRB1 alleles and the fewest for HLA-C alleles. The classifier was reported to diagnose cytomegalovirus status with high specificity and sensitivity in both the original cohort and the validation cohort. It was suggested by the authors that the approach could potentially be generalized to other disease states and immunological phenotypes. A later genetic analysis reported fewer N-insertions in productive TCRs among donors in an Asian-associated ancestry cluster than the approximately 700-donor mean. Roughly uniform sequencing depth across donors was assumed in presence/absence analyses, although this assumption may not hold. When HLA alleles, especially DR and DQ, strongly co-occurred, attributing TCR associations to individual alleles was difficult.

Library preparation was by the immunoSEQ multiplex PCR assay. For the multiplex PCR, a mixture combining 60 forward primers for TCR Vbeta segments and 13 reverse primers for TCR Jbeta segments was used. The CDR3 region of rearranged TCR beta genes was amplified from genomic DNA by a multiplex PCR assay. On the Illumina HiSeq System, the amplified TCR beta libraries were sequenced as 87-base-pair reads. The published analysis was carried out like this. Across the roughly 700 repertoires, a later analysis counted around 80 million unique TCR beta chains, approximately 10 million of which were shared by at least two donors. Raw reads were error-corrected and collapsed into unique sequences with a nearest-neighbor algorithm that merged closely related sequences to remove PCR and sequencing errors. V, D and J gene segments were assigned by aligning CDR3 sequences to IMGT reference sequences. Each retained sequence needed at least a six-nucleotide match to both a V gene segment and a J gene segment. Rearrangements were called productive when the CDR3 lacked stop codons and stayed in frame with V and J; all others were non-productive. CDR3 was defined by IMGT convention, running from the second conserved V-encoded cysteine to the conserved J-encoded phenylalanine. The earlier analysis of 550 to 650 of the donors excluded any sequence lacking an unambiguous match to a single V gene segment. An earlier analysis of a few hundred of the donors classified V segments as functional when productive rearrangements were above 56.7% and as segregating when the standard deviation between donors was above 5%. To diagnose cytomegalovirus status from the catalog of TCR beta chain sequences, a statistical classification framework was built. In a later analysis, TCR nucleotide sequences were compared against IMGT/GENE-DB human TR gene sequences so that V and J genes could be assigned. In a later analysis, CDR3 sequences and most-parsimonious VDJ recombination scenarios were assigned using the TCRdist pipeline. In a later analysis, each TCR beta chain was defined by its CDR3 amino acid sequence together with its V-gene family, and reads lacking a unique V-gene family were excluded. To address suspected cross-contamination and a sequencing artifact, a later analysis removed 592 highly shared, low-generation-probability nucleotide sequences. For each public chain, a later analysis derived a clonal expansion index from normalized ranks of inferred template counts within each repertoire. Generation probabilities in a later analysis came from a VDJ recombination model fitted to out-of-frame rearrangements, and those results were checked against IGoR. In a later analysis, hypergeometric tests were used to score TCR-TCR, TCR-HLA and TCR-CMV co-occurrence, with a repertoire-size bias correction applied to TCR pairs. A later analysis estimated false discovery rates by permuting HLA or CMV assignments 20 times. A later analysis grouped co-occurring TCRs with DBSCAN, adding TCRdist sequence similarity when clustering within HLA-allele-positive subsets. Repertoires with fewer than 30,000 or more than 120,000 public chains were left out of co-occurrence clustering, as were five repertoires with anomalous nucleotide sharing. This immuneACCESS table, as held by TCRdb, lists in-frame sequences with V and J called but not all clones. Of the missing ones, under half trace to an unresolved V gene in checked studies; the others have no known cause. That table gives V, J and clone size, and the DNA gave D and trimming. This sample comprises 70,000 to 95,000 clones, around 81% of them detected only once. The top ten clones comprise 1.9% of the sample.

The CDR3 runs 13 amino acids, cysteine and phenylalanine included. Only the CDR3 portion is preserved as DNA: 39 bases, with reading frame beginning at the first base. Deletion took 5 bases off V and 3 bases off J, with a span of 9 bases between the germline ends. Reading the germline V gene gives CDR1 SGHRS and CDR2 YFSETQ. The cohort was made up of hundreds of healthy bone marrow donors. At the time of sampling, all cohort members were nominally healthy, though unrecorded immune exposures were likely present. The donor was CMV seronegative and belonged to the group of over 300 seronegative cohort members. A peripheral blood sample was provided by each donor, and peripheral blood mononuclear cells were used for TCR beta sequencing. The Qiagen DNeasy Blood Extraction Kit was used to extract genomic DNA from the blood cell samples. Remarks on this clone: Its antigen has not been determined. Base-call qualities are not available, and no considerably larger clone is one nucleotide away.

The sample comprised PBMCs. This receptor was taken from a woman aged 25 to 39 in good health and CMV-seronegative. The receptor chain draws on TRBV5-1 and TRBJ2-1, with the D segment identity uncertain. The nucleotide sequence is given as TGCGCCAGCAGTCGTCAGCGCTACAATGAGCAGTTCTTC. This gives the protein CASSRQRYNEQFF.